This TCR beta chain was obtained from a study of CD8+CD57+ T cells in acquired aplastic anemia. Looking at the study overall: Each DNA sample taken from sorted CD4+ and CD8+ cells came to about 3.4 ug on average.

Patients chosen for sequencing had CD8+CD57+ cells that had expanded, as shown by flow cytometry. This clonotype has a single count. Its antigen remains unknown. Between the trimmed V and J ends, which lost 6 bases and 8 bases, there was a span of 7 bases. There are 9 residues in the CDR3. Germline CDR1 SQVTM, CDR2 ANQGSEA. Study conclusions and caveats: Patients and controls had in common approximately 29 CD8+ CDR3 sequences. Significant differences in CD8+ Simpson's diversity were not observed between patients and controls.

It was genomic DNA that served as the template for profiling TCR beta VDJ and CDR3. TCRdb recomputed calls from the reads with MiXCR, one row per CDR3 protein. The table has around 200,000 distinct CDR3 sequences, approximately 48% seen once; the top ten hold about 1.8%. This receptor was taken from a human donor with aplastic anemia. The sample consisted of sorted CD4+, CD8+, or CD8+CD57+ T cells (not recorded which) from PBMCs. The V call is TRBV29-1, the J call TRBJ1-2; D is possibly TRBD1 (5 bases). In DNA, the CDR3 is TGCAGCGTGGCAGGGGGCTACACCTTC. Amino acid sequence: CSVAGGYTF.